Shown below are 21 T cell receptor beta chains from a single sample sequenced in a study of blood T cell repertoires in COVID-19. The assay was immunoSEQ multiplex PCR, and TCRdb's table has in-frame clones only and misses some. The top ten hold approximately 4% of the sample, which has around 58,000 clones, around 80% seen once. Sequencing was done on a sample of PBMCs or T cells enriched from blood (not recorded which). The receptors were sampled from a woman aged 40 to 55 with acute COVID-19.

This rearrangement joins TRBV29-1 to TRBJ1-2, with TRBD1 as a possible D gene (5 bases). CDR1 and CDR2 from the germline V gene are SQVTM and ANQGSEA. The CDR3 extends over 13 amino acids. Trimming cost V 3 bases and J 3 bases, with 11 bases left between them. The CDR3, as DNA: TGCAGCGTTGAGCAGGGTCTATACTATGGCTACACCTTC. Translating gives CSVEQGLYYGYTF.

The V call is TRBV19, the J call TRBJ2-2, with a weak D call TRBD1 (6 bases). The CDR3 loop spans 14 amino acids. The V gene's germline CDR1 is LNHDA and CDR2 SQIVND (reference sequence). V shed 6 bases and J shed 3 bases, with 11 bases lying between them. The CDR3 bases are TGTGCCAGTAGCGACAGGCTAGACACCGGGGAGCTGTTTTTT. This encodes CASSDRLDTGELFF.

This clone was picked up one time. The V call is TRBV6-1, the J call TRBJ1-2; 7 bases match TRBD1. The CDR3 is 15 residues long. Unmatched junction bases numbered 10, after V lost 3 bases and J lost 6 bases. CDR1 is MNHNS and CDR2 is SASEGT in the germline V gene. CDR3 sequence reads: CASSDLFGRGNGYTF. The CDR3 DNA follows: TGTGCCAGCAGTGATCTGTTCGGCAGGGGGAATGGCTACACCTTC.

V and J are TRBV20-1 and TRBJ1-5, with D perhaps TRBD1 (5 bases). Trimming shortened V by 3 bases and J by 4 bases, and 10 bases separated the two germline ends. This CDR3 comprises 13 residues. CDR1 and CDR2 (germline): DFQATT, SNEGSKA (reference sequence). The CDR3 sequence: CSASRGINQPQHF. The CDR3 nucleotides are TGCAGTGCTAGTAGGGGAATTAATCAGCCCCAGCATTTT.

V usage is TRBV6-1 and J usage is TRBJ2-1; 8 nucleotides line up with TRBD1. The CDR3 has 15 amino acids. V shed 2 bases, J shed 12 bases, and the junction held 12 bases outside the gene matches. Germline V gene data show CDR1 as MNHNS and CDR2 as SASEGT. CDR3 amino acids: CASSESGQGRGGQFF. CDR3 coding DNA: TGTGCCAGCAGTGAAAGTGGACAGGGAAGGGGAGGGCAGTTCTTC.

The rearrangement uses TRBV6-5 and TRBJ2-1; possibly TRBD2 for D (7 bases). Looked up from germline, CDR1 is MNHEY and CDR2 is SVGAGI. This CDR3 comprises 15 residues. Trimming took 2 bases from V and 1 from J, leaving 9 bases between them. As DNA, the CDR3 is TGTGCCAGCAGTTACGAGGGGGGGTCCTACAATGAGCAGTTCTTC. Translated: CASSYEGGSYNEQFF.

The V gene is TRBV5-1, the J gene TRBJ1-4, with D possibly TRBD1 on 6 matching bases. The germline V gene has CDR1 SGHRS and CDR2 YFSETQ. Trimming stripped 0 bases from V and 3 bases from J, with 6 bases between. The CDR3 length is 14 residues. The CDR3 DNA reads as TGCGCCAGCAGCTTGGAGGGGGCTAATGAAAAACTGTTTTTT. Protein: CASSLEGANEKLFF. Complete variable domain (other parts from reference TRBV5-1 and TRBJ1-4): KAGVTQTPRYLIKTRGQQVTLSCSPISGHRSVSWYQQTPGQGLQFLFEYFSETQRNKGNFPGRFSGRQFSNSRSEMNVSTLELGDSALYLCASSLEGANEKLFFGSGTQLSVL.

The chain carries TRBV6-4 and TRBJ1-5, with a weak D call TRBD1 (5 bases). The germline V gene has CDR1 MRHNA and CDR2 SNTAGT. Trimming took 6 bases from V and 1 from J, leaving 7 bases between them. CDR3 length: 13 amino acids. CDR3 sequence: CASSQGSNQPQHF. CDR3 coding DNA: TGTGCCAGCAGCCAGGGCAGCAATCAGCCCCAGCATTTT.

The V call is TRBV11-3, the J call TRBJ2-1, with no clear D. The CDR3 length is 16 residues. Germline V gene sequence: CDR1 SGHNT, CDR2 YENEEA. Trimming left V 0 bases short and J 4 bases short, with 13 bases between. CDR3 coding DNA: TGTGCCAGCAGCTTAGATAGCTGGGTGGAATACAATGAGCAGTTCTTC. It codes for CASSLDSWVEYNEQFF.

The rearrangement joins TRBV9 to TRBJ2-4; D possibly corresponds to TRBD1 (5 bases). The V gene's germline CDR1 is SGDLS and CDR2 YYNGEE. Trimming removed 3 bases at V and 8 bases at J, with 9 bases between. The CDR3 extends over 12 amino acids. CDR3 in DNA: TGTGCCAGCAGCGGGGAAGGGGACATTCAGTACTTC. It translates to CASSGEGDIQYF.

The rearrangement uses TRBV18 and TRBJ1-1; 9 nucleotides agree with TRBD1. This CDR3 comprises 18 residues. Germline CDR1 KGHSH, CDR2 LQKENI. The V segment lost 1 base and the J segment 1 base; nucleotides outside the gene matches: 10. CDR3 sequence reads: CASSPRTTGGDENTEAFF. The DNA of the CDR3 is TGTGCCAGCTCACCACGAACGACAGGGGGAGACGAGAACACTGAAGCTTTCTTT.

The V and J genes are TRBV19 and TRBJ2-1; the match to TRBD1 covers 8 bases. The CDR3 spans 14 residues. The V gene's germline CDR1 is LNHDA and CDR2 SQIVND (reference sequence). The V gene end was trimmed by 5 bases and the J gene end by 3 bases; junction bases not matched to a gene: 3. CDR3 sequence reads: CASSDRGNYNEQFF. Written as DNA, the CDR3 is TGTGCCAGTAGTGACAGGGGAAACTACAATGAGCAGTTCTTC.

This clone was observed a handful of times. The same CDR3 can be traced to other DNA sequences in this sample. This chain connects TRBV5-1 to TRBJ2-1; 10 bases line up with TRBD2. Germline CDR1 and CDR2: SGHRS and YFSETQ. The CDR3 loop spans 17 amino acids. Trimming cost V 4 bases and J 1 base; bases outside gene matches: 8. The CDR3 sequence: CASSREASGSSYNEQFF. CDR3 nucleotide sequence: TGCGCCAGCAGCAGAGAGGCTAGCGGGAGTTCCTACAATGAGCAGTTCTTC.

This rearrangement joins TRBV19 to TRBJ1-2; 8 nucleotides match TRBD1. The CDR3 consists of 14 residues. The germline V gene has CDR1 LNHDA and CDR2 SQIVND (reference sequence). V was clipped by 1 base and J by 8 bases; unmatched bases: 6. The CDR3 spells CASSIGGTGVGYTF. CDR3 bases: TGTGCCAGTAGTATAGGGGGGACAGGAGTCGGCTACACCTTC.

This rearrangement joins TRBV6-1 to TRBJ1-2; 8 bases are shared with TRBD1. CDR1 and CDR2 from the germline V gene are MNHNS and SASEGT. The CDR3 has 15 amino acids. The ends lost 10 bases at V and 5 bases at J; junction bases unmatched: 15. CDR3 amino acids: CANSPYRTGNYGYTF. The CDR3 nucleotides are TGTGCCAACTCGCCTTATCGGACAGGGAATTATGGCTACACCTTC.

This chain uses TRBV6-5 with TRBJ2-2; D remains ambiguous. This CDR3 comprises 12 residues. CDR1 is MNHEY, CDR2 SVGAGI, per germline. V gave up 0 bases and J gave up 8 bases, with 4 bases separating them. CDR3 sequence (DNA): TGTGCCAGCAGTTACTCCCAGGGGGAGCTGTTTTTT. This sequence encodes CASSYSQGELFF.

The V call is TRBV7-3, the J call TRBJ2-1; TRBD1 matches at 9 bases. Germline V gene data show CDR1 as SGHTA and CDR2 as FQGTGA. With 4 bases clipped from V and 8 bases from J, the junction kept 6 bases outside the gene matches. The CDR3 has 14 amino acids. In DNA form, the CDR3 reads TGTGCCAGCAGCTACCGGGACAGGGTGGATGAGCAGTTCTTC. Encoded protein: CASSYRDRVDEQFF.

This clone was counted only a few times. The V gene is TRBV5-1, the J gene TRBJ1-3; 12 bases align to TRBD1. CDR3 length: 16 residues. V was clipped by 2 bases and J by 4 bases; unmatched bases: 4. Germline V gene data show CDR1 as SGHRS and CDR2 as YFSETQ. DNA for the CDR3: TGCGCCAGCAGCTTTGGGACAGGGGGCGCCGGAAACACCATATATTTT. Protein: CASSFGTGGAGNTIYF.

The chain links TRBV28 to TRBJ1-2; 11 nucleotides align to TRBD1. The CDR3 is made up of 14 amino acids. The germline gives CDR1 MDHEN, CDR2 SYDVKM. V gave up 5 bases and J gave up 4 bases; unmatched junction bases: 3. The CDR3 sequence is CASSRTGGSYGYTF. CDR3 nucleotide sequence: TGTGCCAGCAGTCGGACAGGGGGCAGCTATGGCTACACCTTC.

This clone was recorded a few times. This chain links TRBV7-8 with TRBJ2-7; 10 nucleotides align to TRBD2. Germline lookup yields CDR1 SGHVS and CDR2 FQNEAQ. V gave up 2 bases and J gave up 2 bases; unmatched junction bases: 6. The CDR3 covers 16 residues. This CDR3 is CASSLTSSGGAYEQYV. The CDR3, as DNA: TGTGCCAGCAGCTTAACCTCTAGCGGGGGAGCCTACGAGCAGTACGTC.

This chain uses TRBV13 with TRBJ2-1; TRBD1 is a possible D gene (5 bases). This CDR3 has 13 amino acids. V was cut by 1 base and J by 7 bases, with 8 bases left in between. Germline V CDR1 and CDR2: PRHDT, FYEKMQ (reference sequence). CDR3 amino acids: CASSLVQGNEQFF. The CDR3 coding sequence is TGTGCCAGCAGCTTAGTCCAGGGAAATGAGCAGTTCTTC.